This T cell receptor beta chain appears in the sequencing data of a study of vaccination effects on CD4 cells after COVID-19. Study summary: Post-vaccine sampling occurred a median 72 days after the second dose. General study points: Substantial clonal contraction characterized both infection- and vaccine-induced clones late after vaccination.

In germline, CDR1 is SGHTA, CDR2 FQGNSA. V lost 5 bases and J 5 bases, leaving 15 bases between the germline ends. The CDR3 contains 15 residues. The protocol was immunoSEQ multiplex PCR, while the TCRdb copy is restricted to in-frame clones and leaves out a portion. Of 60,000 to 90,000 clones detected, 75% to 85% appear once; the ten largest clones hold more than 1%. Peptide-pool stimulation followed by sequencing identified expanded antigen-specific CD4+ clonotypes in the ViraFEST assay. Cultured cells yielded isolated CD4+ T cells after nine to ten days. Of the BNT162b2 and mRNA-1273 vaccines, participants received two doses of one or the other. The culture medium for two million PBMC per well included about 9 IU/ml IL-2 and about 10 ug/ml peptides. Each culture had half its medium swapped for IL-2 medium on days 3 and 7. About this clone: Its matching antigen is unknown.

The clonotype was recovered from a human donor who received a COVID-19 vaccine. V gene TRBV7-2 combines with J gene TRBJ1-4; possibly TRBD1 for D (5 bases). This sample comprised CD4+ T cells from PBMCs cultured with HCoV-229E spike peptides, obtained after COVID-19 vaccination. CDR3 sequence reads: CASSLTGTENEKLFF. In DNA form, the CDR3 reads TGTGCCAGCAGCCTTACCGGGACGGAGAATGAAAAACTGTTTTTT. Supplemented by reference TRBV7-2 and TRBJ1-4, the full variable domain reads GAGVSQSPSNKVTEKGKDVELRCDPISGHTALYWYRQSLGQGLEFLIYFQGNSAPDKSGLPSDRFSAERTGGSVSTLTIQRTQQEDSAVYLCASSLTGTENEKLFFGSGTQLSVL.